This TCR beta chain was sequenced for a study of blood T cell repertoires in COVID-19. Germline CDR1 is MNHEY and CDR2 is SVGAGI. V was clipped by 2 bases and J by 3 bases; unmatched bases: 4. The CDR3 contains 16 residues. This table comes from immunoSEQ multiplex PCR, and its TCRdb copy is limited to in-frame clones, with some not included. This sample has some 250,000 clones, with about 84% found just once. This chain joins TRBV6-5 and TRBJ2-1; TRBD2 matches 10 bases. Sequences were obtained from peripheral blood. The sequence was collected from a man older than 75 with acute or convalescent COVID-19. CDR3 sequence reads: CASSYAGLAVYNEQFF. The CDR3 nucleotides read TGTGCCAGCAGTTACGCCGGACTAGCGGTCTACAATGAGCAGTTCTTC.